The T cell receptor beta chain under discussion was sequenced for a study of cytomegalovirus exposure and HLA in healthy donors. Study as a whole: Early released data comprised about 90 million unique TCRs from HLA-typed donors. General observations from the study: Only CMV serostatus was available as immune exposure information.

CDR3 length: 17 amino acids. Germline values: CDR1 MNHEY, CDR2 SMNVEV (reference sequence). V was clipped by 4 bases and J by 9 bases; unmatched bases: 20. The PCR was carried out with 60 Vbeta primers and 13 Jbeta primers. The method was immunoSEQ multiplex PCR; TCRdb's version includes in-frame clones alone and lacks a portion of them. This table holds 150,000 to 200,000 clones, about 81% found once. About this clone itself: Its target is unknown.

The V gene is TRBV27, the J gene TRBJ2-5; TRBD2 aligns across 7 bases. The clonotype was recovered from a young woman in good health and CMV-seronegative. The specimen sequenced was PBMCs. The CDR3 coding sequence is TGTGCCAGCAGTTCAGGACTAGACCTCGGGCTCGACGAGGCCCAGTACTTC. This codes for CASSSGLDLGLDEAQYF.